The 3 T cell receptor beta chains presented below share a single source sample, sequenced in a study of cytomegalovirus exposure and HLA in healthy donors. Vbeta (60) and Jbeta (13) primers were used in the PCR. The table came from immunoSEQ multiplex PCR; TCRdb's copy has only in-frame clones and leaves some out. The data contain 160,000 or so clones, 65% to 85% of them singletons. Sequencing was carried out using PBMCs. These receptor sequences come from a woman aged 18-35 years in good health and CMV-seronegative.

The rearrangement uses TRBV30 and TRBJ1-5, with D perhaps TRBD1 (6 bases). The CDR3 is 15 amino acids. Per the germline V gene, CDR1 is GTSNPN and CDR2 is SVGIG (reference sequence). V lost 2 bases to trimming and J lost 0 bases, with 11 bases between them. The CDR3 protein is CAWSPRTASNQPQHF. The CDR3 DNA reads TGTGCCTGGAGTCCCCGGACAGCTAGCAATCAGCCCCAGCATTTT.

The CDR3 DNA sequence: TGTGCCAGCAGTTCTCCGGGACAGCAAAACTATGGCTACACCTTC. Translating it yields CASSSPGQQNYGYTF. V gene TRBV28 combines with J gene TRBJ1-2; 7 nucleotides agree with TRBD1. V lost 4 bases to trimming and J lost 2 bases; unmatched junction nucleotides: 7. The CDR3 spans 15 residues. Germline V CDR1 and CDR2: MDHEN, SYDVKM.

V is TRBV6-1 and J is TRBJ1-5; 8 nucleotides agree with TRBD1. This CDR3 has 16 amino acids. Germline loops: CDR1 MNHNS, CDR2 SASEGT. Trimming at V came to 1 base and at J to 7 bases, leaving 9 bases not matched to a gene. The CDR3 nucleotides are TGTGCCAGCAGTGAAGTGCTGGCAGGGGGCAGCCAGCCCCAGCATTTT. It specifies CASSEVLAGGSQPQHF.